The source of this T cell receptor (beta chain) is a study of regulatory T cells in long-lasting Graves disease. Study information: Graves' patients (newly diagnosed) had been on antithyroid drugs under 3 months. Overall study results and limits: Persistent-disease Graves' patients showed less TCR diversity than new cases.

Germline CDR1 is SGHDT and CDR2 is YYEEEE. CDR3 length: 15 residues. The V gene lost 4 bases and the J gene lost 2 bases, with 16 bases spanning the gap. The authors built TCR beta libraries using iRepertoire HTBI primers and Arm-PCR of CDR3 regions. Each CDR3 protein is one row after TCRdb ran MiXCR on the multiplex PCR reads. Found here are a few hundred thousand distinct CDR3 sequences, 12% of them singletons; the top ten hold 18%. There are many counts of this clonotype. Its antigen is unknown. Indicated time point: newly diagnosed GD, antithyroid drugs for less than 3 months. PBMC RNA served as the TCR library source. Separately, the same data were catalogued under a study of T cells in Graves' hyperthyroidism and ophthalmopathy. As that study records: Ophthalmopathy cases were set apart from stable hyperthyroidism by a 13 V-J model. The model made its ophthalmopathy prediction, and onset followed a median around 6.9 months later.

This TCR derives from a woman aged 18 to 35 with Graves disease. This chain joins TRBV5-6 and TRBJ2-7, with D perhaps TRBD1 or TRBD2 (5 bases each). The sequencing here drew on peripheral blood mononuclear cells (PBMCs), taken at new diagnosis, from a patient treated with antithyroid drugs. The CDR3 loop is CASSLPGTGTYEQYV. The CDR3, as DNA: TGTGCCAGCAGCCTCCCCGGGACGGGTACCTACGAGCAGTACGTC.